This T cell receptor beta chain was documented in a study of T-cell reconstitution after alpha-beta-depleted transplantation in children. V shed 3 bases, J shed 7 bases, and the junction held 13 bases outside the gene matches. Germline loops: CDR1 DFQATT, CDR2 SNEGSKA (reference sequence). The CDR3 contains 15 residues. Unique molecular identifiers were used to barcode this TCRbeta library. TCRdb recomputed calls from the PCR reads with MiXCR, one row per CDR3 protein. The data contain 300,000 to 400,000 distinct CDR3 sequences, approximately 23% of them singletons. This receptor was obtained from a male patient under 18 who had a stem cell transplant for acute lymphoblastic leukemia, so the T cells may come from the graft donor. The chain recombines TRBV20-1 with TRBJ2-7; TRBD1 matches at 9 bases. This specimen consisted of PBMCs, mostly from graft donor cells, obtained 180 days after TCRalphabeta/CD19-depleted stem cell transplant. CDR3 sequence (DNA): TGCAGTGCTAGGATACCCGGGACAGGGTGGGATGAGCAGTACTTC. This sequence encodes CSARIPGTGWDEQYF.